The rows below give T cell receptor beta chains drawn from one sample of a study of T-cell reconstitution after alpha-beta-depleted transplantation in children. TCRdb reanalysed the PCR reads using MiXCR and keeps one entry per CDR3 protein. The data show 500,000 or so distinct CDR3 sequences, less than 35% seen once. Specimen: PBMCs from the stem cell graft donor, collected from the stem cell graft. The receptors derive from a human donor who donated a stem cell graft to a child with aplastic anemia. The CDR3 runs from the conserved cysteine through the conserved F or W. The D gene is left open where the match is weak. Rows give clone size only sometimes, using once, few, many, or a class for an expanded clone.

V gene: TRBV7-9
clone size: few
D gene: TRBD2
J gene: TRBJ2-1
CDR3 DNA: TGTGCCAGCTTTTTTATCGGGGGGACTTCCCTTTACAATGAGCAGTTCTTC
CDR3 protein: CASFFIGGTSLYNEQFF

V gene: TRBV6-1
clone size: .
D gene: TRBD1
J gene: TRBJ1-2
CDR3 DNA: TGTGCCAGCAGTACACAGGGACAGGGGGCAGTGGCTGGCTACACCTTC
CDR3 protein: CASSTQGQGAVAGYTF

V gene: TRBV28
clone size: .
D gene: .
J gene: TRBJ2-3
CDR3 DNA: TGTGCCAGCAGTTTTGAAGATACGCAGTATTTT
CDR3 protein: CASSFEDTQYF

V gene: TRBV11-2
clone size: many
D gene: .
J gene: TRBJ1-1
CDR3 DNA: TGTGCCAGCAGCTTATCAAGTGCTTCTCACACTGAAGCTTTCTTT
CDR3 protein: CASSLSSASHTEAFF

V gene: TRBV20-1
clone size: .
D gene: .
J gene: TRBJ2-1
CDR3 DNA: TGCAGTGCGACGAATCCGGGCTACAATGAGCAGTTCTTC
CDR3 protein: CSATNPGYNEQFF

V gene: TRBV12-3/TRBV12-4
clone size: .
D gene: TRBD2
J gene: TRBJ2-3
CDR3 DNA: TGTGCCAGCAGTTTAGCCAGCGGGAGGGATACGCAGTATTTT
CDR3 protein: CASSLASGRDTQYF

V gene: TRBV14
clone size: .
D gene: .
J gene: TRBJ2-3
CDR3 DNA: TGTGCCAGCAGCCAAGGGGTGGCAAGAGCTACAGATACGCAGTATTTT
CDR3 protein: CASSQGVARATDTQYF

V gene: TRBV12-3/TRBV12-4
clone size: few
D gene: .
J gene: TRBJ2-1
CDR3 DNA: TGTGCCAGCAGTTTAAGTCTAGACCGCAATGAGCAGTTCTTC
CDR3 protein: CASSLSLDRNEQFF

V gene: TRBV12-3/TRBV12-4
clone size: few
D gene: TRBD2
J gene: TRBJ2-5
CDR3 DNA: TGTGCCAGCGGCCGAGCGGGAGGGCCGGAGACCCAGTACTTC
CDR3 protein: CASGRAGGPETQYF

V gene: TRBV5-1
clone size: few
D gene: .
J gene: TRBJ2-3
CDR3 DNA: TGCGCCAGCAGCTTAGCACAGGGCATCGCCACAGATACGCAGTATTTT
CDR3 protein: CASSLAQGIATDTQYF

V gene: TRBV4-2
clone size: few
D gene: .
J gene: TRBJ1-2
CDR3 DNA: TGTGCCAGCAGCCAGGGGAGCCGGAACCCCCTCTATGGCTACACCTTC
CDR3 protein: CASSQGSRNPLYGYTF

V gene: TRBV29-1
clone size: few
D gene: .
J gene: TRBJ2-1
CDR3 DNA: TGCAGTTCGGTAGTTTACAATGAGCAGTTCTTC
CDR3 protein: CSSVVYNEQFF

V gene: TRBV19
clone size: few
D gene: .
J gene: TRBJ2-1
CDR3 DNA: TGTGCCAGTAGTACAGGCAATGAGCAGTTCTTC
CDR3 protein: CASSTGNEQFF